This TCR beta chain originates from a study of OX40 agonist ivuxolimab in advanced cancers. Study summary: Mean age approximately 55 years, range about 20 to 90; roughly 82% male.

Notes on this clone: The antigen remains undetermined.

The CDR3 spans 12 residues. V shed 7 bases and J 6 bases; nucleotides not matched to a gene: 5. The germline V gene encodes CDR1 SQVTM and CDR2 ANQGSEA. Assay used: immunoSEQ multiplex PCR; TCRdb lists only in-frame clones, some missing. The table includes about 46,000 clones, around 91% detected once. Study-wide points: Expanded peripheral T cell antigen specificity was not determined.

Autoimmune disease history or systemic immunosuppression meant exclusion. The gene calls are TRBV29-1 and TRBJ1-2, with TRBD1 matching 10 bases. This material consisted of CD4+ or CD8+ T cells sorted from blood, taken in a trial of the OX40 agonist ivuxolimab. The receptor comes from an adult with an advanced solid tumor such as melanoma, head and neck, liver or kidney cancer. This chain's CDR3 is CSAVGTGDGYTF. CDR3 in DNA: TGCAGCGCCGTAGGGACAGGGGATGGCTACACCTTC.